One and the same sample provided the 16 T cell receptor beta chains below, sequenced in a study of blood T cell repertoires in COVID-19. The protocol was immunoSEQ multiplex PCR, while the TCRdb copy is restricted to in-frame clones and leaves out a portion. The sample comprises over 450,000 clones, roughly 91% of which are singletons, and 7.8% rests with the top ten. What was sequenced was peripheral blood. The origin of the receptors is a woman in her fifties or sixties with COVID-19, enrolled during active disease.

The chain links TRBV7-2 to TRBJ1-4; D may be TRBD1 (5 bases). Germline V CDR1 and CDR2: SGHTA, FQGNSA. Trimming removed 5 bases from V and 4 bases from J, with 11 bases in between. The CDR3 covers 14 residues. As DNA, the CDR3 is TGTGCCAGCAGCCCAGACAGAAATAATGAAAAACTGTTTTTT. It codes for CASSPDRNNEKLFF.

The chain links TRBV29-1 to TRBJ2-3, with D possibly being TRBD2 (6 bases). The germline V gene encodes CDR1 SQVTM and CDR2 ANQGSEA. The CDR3 extends over 13 amino acids. Trimming removed 5 bases at V and 2 bases at J, with 11 bases between. CDR3 residues: CSVTGTLTDTQYF. CDR3 nucleotides: TGCAGCGTTACCGGGACTCTCACAGATACGCAGTATTTT.

V and J are TRBV6-5 and TRBJ1-6; weak D call: TRBD1 (6 bases). V was shortened by 5 bases and J by 16 bases, with 18 bases between the two germline ends. The germline CDR1 and CDR2 sequences are MNHEY and SVGAGI. The CDR3 is made up of 13 amino acids. CDR3 residues: CASSNPTDSRLHF. CDR3 bases: TGTGCCAGCAGTAACCCTACGGACAGCCGACTCCACTTT.

This chain uses TRBV29-1 with TRBJ2-7; TRBD2 might be the D (7 bases). Per the germline V gene, CDR1 is SQVTM and CDR2 is ANQGSEA. There are 16 residues in the CDR3. V was shortened by 8 bases and J by 2 bases, with 25 bases between the two germline ends. In DNA form, the CDR3 reads TGCAGCTACCAGGGGATTCGGCGGGGGCCAACCTACGAGCAGTACTTC. Encoded protein: CSYQGIRRGPTYEQYF.

The count of this clone is one. The rearrangement uses TRBV24-1 and TRBJ2-5; the D gene is possibly TRBD2 (5 bases). Germline V gene sequence: CDR1 KGHDR, CDR2 SFDVKD. CDR3 length equals 13 residues. Trimming removed 3 bases from V and 7 bases from J, with 11 bases in between. This CDR3 is CATSDDPAGTQYF. The CDR3 bases are TGTGCCACCAGTGATGACCCGGCGGGGACCCAGTACTTC.

The DNA of the CDR3 is TGTGCCAGCAGTGTCCCAGGGAGGTACGAGCAGTACTTC. Protein: CASSVPGRYEQYF. The rearrangement links TRBV2 to TRBJ2-7, with D possibly being TRBD2 (6 bases). Trimming cost V 4 bases and J 4 bases, with 11 bases left between them. This CDR3 is built from 13 residues. CDR1 and CDR2 (germline): SNHLY, FYNNEI.

The chain links TRBV28 to TRBJ1-5; D remains ambiguous. V gave up 3 bases and J gave up 0 bases, with 3 bases separating them. Germline CDR1 and CDR2: MDHEN and SYDVKM. The CDR3 extends over 13 amino acids. This CDR3 reads CASSFGSNQPQHF. In nucleotides, the CDR3 is TGTGCCAGCAGTTTCGGTAGCAATCAGCCCCAGCATTTT.

The rearrangement joins TRBV7-9 to TRBJ1-1, with a possible D match to TRBD1 (6 bases). The germline V gene has CDR1 SEHNR and CDR2 FQNEAQ (reference sequence). Trimming took 6 bases from V and 0 from J, leaving 17 bases between them. The CDR3 is 16 amino acids. The CDR3 is CASSPDSTAMNTEAFF. DNA for the CDR3: TGTGCCAGCAGTCCGGACAGCACAGCGATGAACACTGAAGCTTTCTTT. The full variable domain, in which reference TRBV7-9 and TRBJ1-1 provide the parts outside the CDR3, is DTGVSQNPRHKITKRGQNVTFRCDPISEHNRLYWYRQTLGQGPEFLTYFQNEAQLEKSRLLSDRFSAERPKGSFSTLEIQRTEQGDSAMYLCASSPDSTAMNTEAFFGQGTRLTVV.

The chain is built from TRBV10-3 and TRBJ1-2; 8 bases are a match to TRBD1. The junction had 11 bases not matched to a gene; V was cut back by 0 bases and J by 8 bases. This CDR3 contains 16 residues. Germline V CDR1 and CDR2: ENHRY, SYGVKD. CDR3 sequence reads: CAISESGGRGREGYTF. CDR3 nucleotide sequence: TGTGCCATCAGTGAGTCCGGCGGCAGGGGGCGCGAAGGCTACACCTTC.

The rearrangement uses TRBV11-2 and TRBJ1-2; 10 bases line up with TRBD1. Looked up from germline, CDR1 is SGHAT and CDR2 is FQNNGV. Germline trimming cut 5 bases from V and 7 bases from J; bases unmatched to any gene: 7. There are 14 residues in the CDR3. This chain's CDR3 is CASSPGTGVSGYTF. The CDR3 coding sequence is TGTGCCAGCAGCCCGGGGACAGGGGTTAGTGGCTACACCTTC.

Comments on this clone: Other DNA variants within this sample encode the same CDR3. J is TRBJ2-1 and V is TRBV3-1 (or the pseudogene TRBV3-2); D unresolved. V was cut by 0 bases and J by 9 bases, with 3 bases left in between. The CDR3 has 11 residues. From germline, CDR1 is LGHDT and CDR2 YNNKEL (reference sequence). CDR3 in DNA: TGTGCCAGCAGCCAAGAAGCTGAGCAGTTCTTC. As protein: CASSQEAEQFF.

The rearrangement links TRBV7-9 to TRBJ2-3; D remains unclear. The germline V gene encodes CDR1 SEHNR and CDR2 FQNEAQ (reference sequence). V was shortened by 1 base and J by 0 bases, with 8 bases between the two germline ends. CDR3 length: 15 residues. The CDR3 sequence is CASSLGSYSTDTQYF. Written as DNA, the CDR3 is TGTGCCAGCAGCTTAGGCAGTTACAGCACAGATACGCAGTATTTT.

This clone has a single count. The chain employs TRBV30 and TRBJ1-4, with 7 positions matching TRBD1. The J segment lost 6 bases and the V segment lost 0 bases, leaving 13 bases of the junction unmatched. Per the germline V gene, CDR1 is GTSNPN and CDR2 is SVGIG (reference sequence). The CDR3 length is 17 residues. CDR3 DNA sequence: TGTGCCTGGAGTGTAGTACAGTGGGGACAGAGGGATGAAAAACTGTTTTTT. It encodes CAWSVVQWGQRDEKLFF.

This chain links TRBV5-5 with TRBJ1-5, with a weak D call TRBD1 (6 bases). Between the trimmed V and J ends, which lost 0 bases and 0 bases, there was a span of 13 bases. Germline-derived CDR1 and CDR2 are SGHKS and YYEKEE (reference sequence). The CDR3 is 17 amino acids. The chain's CDR3 is CASSLEGTPTSNQPQHF. CDR3 DNA sequence: TGTGCCAGCAGCTTGGAGGGGACACCCACTAGCAATCAGCCCCAGCATTTT.

The chain combines TRBV7-9 with TRBJ2-7; tentative D call: TRBD1 (6 bases). V lost 6 bases and J 1 base, leaving 10 bases between the germline ends. The germline V gene encodes CDR1 SEHNR and CDR2 FQNEAQ (reference sequence). CDR3 length equals 13 residues. The CDR3, as DNA: TGTGCCAGCAGTTGGGACACTTCCTACGAGCAGTACTTC. Amino acids: CASSWDTSYEQYF.

V gene TRBV19 combines with J gene TRBJ2-5, with D hard to call. Between the trimmed V and J ends, which lost 4 bases and 5 bases, there was a span of 8 bases. The length of the CDR3 is 12 residues. CDR1 LNHDA and CDR2 SQIVND come from the germline V gene (reference sequence). The CDR3 reads CASSNAWETQYF. DNA of the CDR3: TGTGCCAGTAGTAACGCGTGGGAGACCCAGTACTTC. Looking up the rest from reference TRBV19 and TRBJ2-5 gives the full variable domain: DGGITQSPKYLFRKEGQNVTLSCEQNLNHDAMYWYRQDPGQGLRLIYYSQIVNDFQKGDIAEGYSVSREKKESFPLTVTSAQKNPTAFYLCASSNAWETQYFGPGTRLLVL.